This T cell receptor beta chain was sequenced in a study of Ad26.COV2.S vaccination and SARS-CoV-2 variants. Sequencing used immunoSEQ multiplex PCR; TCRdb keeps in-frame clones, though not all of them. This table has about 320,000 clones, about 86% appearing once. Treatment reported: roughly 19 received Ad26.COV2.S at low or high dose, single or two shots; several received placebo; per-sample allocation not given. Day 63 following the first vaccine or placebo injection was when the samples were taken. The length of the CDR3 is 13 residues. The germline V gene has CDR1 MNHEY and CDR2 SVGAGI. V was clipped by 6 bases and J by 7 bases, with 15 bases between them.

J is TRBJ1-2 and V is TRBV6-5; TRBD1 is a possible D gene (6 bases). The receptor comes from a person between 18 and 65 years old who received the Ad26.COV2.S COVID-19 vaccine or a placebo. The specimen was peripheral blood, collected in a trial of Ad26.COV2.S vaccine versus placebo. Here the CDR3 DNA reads TGTGCCAGCAGCCCGGCCGGGGGCTTTGGCTACACCTTC. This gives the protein CASSPAGGFGYTF.